A single sample gave rise to the 22 T cell receptor beta chains below, sequenced in a study of T cells in localized non-small cell lung cancer. Assay used: immunoSEQ multiplex PCR; TCRdb lists only in-frame clones, some missing. The table has approximately 25,000 clones, 90% seen once. Sequencing used peripheral blood, obtained before any cancer treatment. The receptors come from a woman aged 40-75 years with stage I lung adenocarcinoma.

The V call is TRBV6-6, the J call TRBJ1-1, with D unclear. The germline V and J ends were trimmed by 0 bases and 7 bases, with 9 bases remaining between them. CDR1 is MNHNY and CDR2 is SVGAGI in the germline V gene (reference sequence). The CDR3 contains 13 residues. The chain's CDR3 is CASSYSSKGEAFF. The DNA for the CDR3 is TGTGCCAGCAGTTACTCGAGTAAGGGTGAAGCTTTCTTT.

The CDR3 region has the DNA TGTGCCAGCAGCCACATGCTACGGGACCTCACAGATACGCAGTATTTT. This encodes CASSHMLRDLTDTQYF. V and J are TRBV7-8 and TRBJ2-3; D possibly matches TRBD1 or TRBD2 (5 bases each). Germline V gene data show CDR1 as SGHVS and CDR2 as FQNEAQ. V was trimmed by 5 bases and J by 2 bases, leaving 17 bases between them. The CDR3 has 16 residues.

The chain couples TRBV28 to TRBJ1-5; 10 bases align to TRBD1. The CDR3 has 14 amino acids. From germline, CDR1 is MDHEN and CDR2 SYDVKM. Trimming cost V 6 bases and J 6 bases; bases outside gene matches: 5. CDR3 sequence: CASSRGQGIQPQHF. DNA of the CDR3: TGTGCCAGCAGCCGGGGACAGGGGATTCAGCCCCAGCATTTT.

The chain uses TRBV6-5 and TRBJ1-2, with D possibly matching TRBD1 (5 bases). Germline V gene sequence: CDR1 MNHEY, CDR2 SVGAGI. V shed 5 bases and J shed 5 bases, with 15 bases lying between them. CDR3 length: 14 residues. The CDR3 DNA reads TGTGCCAGCAGTCCTGGGGAGGGGAGATATGGCTACACCTTC. Residues: CASSPGEGRYGYTF.

This chain joins TRBV7-6 and TRBJ2-5; 12 bases map to TRBD1. CDR3 length: 14 amino acids. Trimming cost V 6 bases and J 5 bases; bases outside gene matches: 4. Germline values: CDR1 SGHVS, CDR2 FNYEAQ. The CDR3 bases are TGTGCCAGCAGAGCCGGGACAGGGGGCGAGACCCAGTACTTC. Residues: CASRAGTGGETQYF.

The chain carries TRBV6-5 and TRBJ1-4; TRBD1 might be the D (6 bases). Germline V lookup: CDR1 MNHEY, CDR2 SVGAGI. The CDR3 has 15 residues. V shed 3 bases and J shed 6 bases, with 14 bases lying between them. The CDR3 DNA follows: TGTGCCAGCAGTTATGGCAGGGGATATGATGAAAAACTGTTTTTT. The encoded protein is CASSYGRGYDEKLFF.

The rearrangement uses TRBV6-5 and TRBJ2-3; D is tentatively TRBD1 or TRBD2 (6 bases each). Germline V gene lookup returns CDR1 MNHEY and CDR2 SVGAGI. The V end lost 5 bases, the J end lost 0 bases, and 12 bases lay between the germline ends. The CDR3 consists of 15 residues. CDR3 protein: CASSRPGASTDTQYF. In DNA, the CDR3 is TGTGCCAGCAGTCGACCGGGGGCTAGCACAGATACGCAGTATTTT.

This chain connects TRBV7-2 to TRBJ1-1, with D unclear. The CDR3 has 12 residues. CDR1 and CDR2 (germline): SGHTA, FQGNSA. The V end was cut by 2 bases, the J end by 10 bases, with 11 bases between. CDR3 amino acids: CASSLIGLGAFF. The CDR3 DNA reads TGTGCCAGCAGCTTAATCGGTCTTGGAGCTTTCTTT.

This chain joins TRBV6-6 and TRBJ2-7; D might be TRBD2 (5 bases). This CDR3 is 13 amino acids long. V gave up 5 bases and J gave up 4 bases, with 12 bases separating them. Germline values: CDR1 MNHNY, CDR2 SVGAGI (reference sequence). The CDR3 DNA reads as TGTGCCAGCAGTGGCGCCGGACTTTACGAGCAGTACTTC. Its protein is CASSGAGLYEQYF.

The rearrangement joins TRBV28 to TRBJ1-5; 7 bases map to TRBD1. This CDR3 has 17 amino acids. CDR1 is MDHEN and CDR2 is SYDVKM in the germline V gene. Trimming cost V 7 bases and J 4 bases; bases outside gene matches: 16. The CDR3 loop is CASNTPEPGGDNQPQHF. CDR3 nucleotides: TGTGCCAGCAATACGCCCGAGCCAGGGGGTGATAATCAGCCCCAGCATTTT.

To note about this clone: The identical CDR3 is also encoded by other nucleotide sequences in the sample. This chain joins TRBV28 and TRBJ1-5; D not resolved. The CDR3 totals 13 residues. Trimming left V 4 bases short and J 5 bases short, with 9 bases between. Germline V gene lookup returns CDR1 MDHEN and CDR2 SYDVKM. CDR3 residues: CASSSNQYQPQHF. The CDR3 DNA reads as TGTGCCAGCAGTTCCAACCAGTATCAGCCCCAGCATTTT.

CDR3 loop: CASSIREGPGETAFF. Written as DNA, the CDR3 is TGTGCCAGTAGTATACGGGAGGGGCCAGGGGAGACAGCTTTCTTT. The rearrangement uses TRBV19 and TRBJ1-1; possible D gene TRBD1, 6 bases. V lost 2 bases and J lost 10, with 20 bases in between. The CDR3 length is 15 residues. Germline assignment: CDR1 LNHDA and CDR2 SQIVND (reference sequence).

The chain joins TRBV28 to TRBJ2-7, with TRBD1 as a possible D gene (6 bases). The CDR3 sequence is 16 residues long. V lost 6 bases and J 6 bases, leaving 24 bases between the germline ends. Germline V gives CDR1 MDHEN, CDR2 SYDVKM. CDR3 sequence reads: CASSRGWAGEFSEQYF. CDR3 bases: TGTGCCAGCAGCCGAGGGTGGGCAGGGGAATTTTCCGAGCAGTACTTC.

This chain uses TRBV15 with TRBJ1-5; weak D call: TRBD1 (5 bases). Trimming left V 3 bases short and J 2 bases short, with 14 bases between. The CDR3 consists of 16 residues. Germline CDR1 LNHNV, CDR2 YYDKDF (reference sequence). The CDR3 DNA reads TGTGCCACCAGCAGCGGGGCGGGCAGGGGCAATCAGCCCCAGCATTTT. This translates into CATSSGAGRGNQPQHF.

The chain combines TRBV6-6 with TRBJ1-5; 7 bases match TRBD1. The V and J ends lost 2 bases and 7 bases, in that order; junction bases with no gene match: 5. This CDR3 is 14 amino acids long. Germline V gene data show CDR1 as MNHNY and CDR2 as SVGAGI (reference sequence). CDR3 nucleotide sequence: TGTGCCAGCAGTTACAAGGGGGCGACCCAGCCCCAGCATTTT. This encodes CASSYKGATQPQHF.

The chain has TRBV5-1 and TRBJ1-2, with a possible D match to TRBD1 (5 bases). The CDR3 is 15 residues long. Germline loops: CDR1 SGHRS, CDR2 YFSETQ. Deletions cut 0 bases from V and 5 bases from J, with 14 bases between. CDR3 sequence (DNA): TGCGCCAGCAGCTTGGGCCAGGGACGGGATTATGGCTACACCTTC. Residues: CASSLGQGRDYGYTF.

This rearrangement joins TRBV30 to TRBJ2-7, with D tentatively TRBD1 or TRBD2 (5 bases each). The germline V and J ends were trimmed by 2 bases and 4 bases, with 18 bases remaining between them. Germline V gives CDR1 GTSNPN, CDR2 SVGIG (reference sequence). CDR3 size: 15 residues. The DNA for the CDR3 is TGTGCCTGGAGTCATCTGCCTCTGGGGGTGTACGAGCAGTACTTC. Residues: CAWSHLPLGVYEQYF.

The CDR3 DNA sequence: TGTGCCAGCACCGGGACAGCGGGAAACACTGAAGCTTTCTTT. Amino acids: CASTGTAGNTEAFF. The chain couples TRBV6-1 to TRBJ1-1; 7 bases are a match to TRBD1. Germline CDR1 and CDR2: MNHNS and SASEGT. The ends lost 7 bases at V and 2 bases at J; junction bases unmatched: 7. The CDR3 length is 14 residues.

The chain couples TRBV5-1 to TRBJ2-1, with TRBD1 identical over 7 bases. The CDR3 sequence is 15 residues long. Looked up from germline, CDR1 is SGHRS and CDR2 is YFSETQ. The trim removed 0 bases at V and 6 bases at J, leaving 6 bases unmatched. The chain's CDR3 is CASSLVPGQSNEQFF. The CDR3 DNA reads as TGCGCCAGCAGCTTGGTCCCGGGACAGTCCAATGAGCAGTTCTTC.

The V gene is TRBV13, the J gene TRBJ2-3; 8 nucleotides agree with TRBD1. The V gene's germline CDR1 is PRHDT and CDR2 FYEKMQ (reference sequence). This CDR3 has 16 residues. V gave up 3 bases and J gave up 2 bases; unmatched junction bases: 7. Written as DNA, the CDR3 is TGTGCCAGCAGCTTCGCCCGGACAGGGACCACAGATACGCAGTATTTT. Protein sequence: CASSFARTGTTDTQYF.

The gene calls are TRBV5-1 and TRBJ2-2; 10 bases align to TRBD1. CDR3 size: 17 residues. With 3 bases clipped from V and 5 bases from J, the junction kept 10 bases outside the gene matches. CDR1 and CDR2 from the germline V gene are SGHRS and YFSETQ. The CDR3 DNA reads TGCGCCAGCAGCTCCGGGTGGGGACAGGGGTGGACCGGGGAGCTGTTTTTT. This codes for CASSSGWGQGWTGELFF.

The V gene is TRBV28, the J gene TRBJ2-2, with D maybe TRBD1 (5 bases). CDR1 is MDHEN and CDR2 is SYDVKM in the germline V gene. There are 13 residues in the CDR3. Trimming left V 11 bases short and J 5 bases short, with 15 bases between. CDR3 coding DNA: TGTGCCGCTCAGGGTTCTAAGACCGGGGAGCTGTTTTTT. Translated, it gives CAAQGSKTGELFF.